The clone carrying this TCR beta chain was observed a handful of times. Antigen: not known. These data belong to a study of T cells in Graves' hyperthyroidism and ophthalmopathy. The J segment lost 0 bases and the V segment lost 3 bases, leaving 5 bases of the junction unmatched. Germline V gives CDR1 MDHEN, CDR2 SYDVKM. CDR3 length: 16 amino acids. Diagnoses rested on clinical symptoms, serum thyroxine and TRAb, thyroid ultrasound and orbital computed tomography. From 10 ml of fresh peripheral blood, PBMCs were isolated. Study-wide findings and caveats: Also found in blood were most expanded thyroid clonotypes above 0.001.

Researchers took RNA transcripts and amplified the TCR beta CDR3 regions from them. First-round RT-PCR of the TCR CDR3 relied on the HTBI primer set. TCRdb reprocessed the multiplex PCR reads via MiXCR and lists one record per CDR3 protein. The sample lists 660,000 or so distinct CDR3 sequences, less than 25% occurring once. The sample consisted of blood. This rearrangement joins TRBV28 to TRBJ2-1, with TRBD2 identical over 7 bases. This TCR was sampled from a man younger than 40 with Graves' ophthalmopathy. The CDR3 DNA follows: TGTGCCAGCAGTTTCCTAGCGGCGAGCTCCTACAATGAGCAGTTCTTC. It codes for CASSFLAASSYNEQFF.